The 30 T cell receptor beta chains below all came from one sample that was sequenced in a study of cytomegalovirus exposure and HLA in healthy donors. The PCR contained 60 Vbeta and 13 Jbeta primers. Method: immunoSEQ multiplex PCR; TCRdb's copy keeps in-frame clones and lacks some. The sample shows some 150,000 clones, around 75% of them seen only once. The sample comprised PBMCs. The receptors originated from a man aged 25 to 40 in good health and CMV-seropositive.

V gene TRBV6-1 combines with J gene TRBJ1-3; D call uncertain. The CDR3 runs 15 residues. V lost 4 bases, J lost 1 base, and 11 bases lay in between. The V gene's germline CDR1 is MNHNS and CDR2 SASEGT. Written as DNA, the CDR3 is TGTGCCAGCAGTGTACTGAGGCCTTCTGGAAACACCATATATTTT. This translates into CASSVLRPSGNTIYF.

This chain links TRBV10-3 with TRBJ2-1; TRBD1 matches 7 bases. Per germline, CDR1 ENHRY and CDR2 SYGVKD. There are 20 residues in the CDR3. Losses at the gene ends were 3 bases for V and 12 bases for J; bases not matched to a gene: 29. The CDR3 spells CAISDITGVRNTAGGRGQFF. DNA for the CDR3: TGTGCCATCAGTGATATCACAGGGGTCCGAAATACTGCCGGTGGTAGGGGGCAGTTCTTC.

The rearrangement uses TRBV19 and TRBJ1-2, with D tentatively TRBD1 (6 bases). The germline V and J ends were trimmed by 5 bases and 12 bases, with 19 bases remaining between them. Germline-derived CDR1 and CDR2 are LNHDA and SQIVND (reference sequence). This CDR3 has 13 amino acids. CDR3 sequence (DNA): TGTGCCAGTAGTGCGGACGTACAGGGCAGGGACACCTTC. This encodes CASSADVQGRDTF.

This chain uses TRBV19 with TRBJ1-6; maybe TRBD1 (6 bases). The ends were cut back, 6 bases at V and 7 bases at J, with 19 bases in the middle. The CDR3 covers 16 residues. The germline gives CDR1 LNHDA, CDR2 SQIVND (reference sequence). CDR3 amino acids: CASSSPRGAANSPLHF. CDR3 nucleotides: TGTGCCAGTAGCTCGCCTCGGGGGGCGGCGAATTCACCCCTCCACTTT. The complete variable domain, with remaining parts taken from reference TRBV19 and TRBJ1-6, reads DGGITQSPKYLFRKEGQNVTLSCEQNLNHDAMYWYRQDPGQGLRLIYYSQIVNDFQKGDIAEGYSVSREKKESFPLTVTSAQKNPTAFYLCASSSPRGAANSPLHFGNGTRLTVT.

This clone turned up a few times. The chain recombines TRBV15 with TRBJ2-3; 12 positions agree with TRBD2. CDR1 and CDR2 (germline): LNHNV, YYDKDF (reference sequence). There are 16 residues in the CDR3. V was pared by 4 bases and J by 5 bases, with 7 bases of the junction left unmatched. The DNA for the CDR3 is TGTGCCACCAGCATGACTAGCGGGGGAGGGGAAGATACGCAGTATTTT. Amino acid sequence: CATSMTSGGGEDTQYF.

This rearrangement joins TRBV5-4 to TRBJ2-5, with 13 bases aligning to TRBD2. Germline values: CDR1 SGHNT, CDR2 YYREEE (reference sequence). The CDR3 consists of 15 residues. The ends lost 4 bases at V and 4 bases at J; junction bases unmatched: 4. This CDR3 is CASSLRLAGGETQYF. The CDR3 DNA is TGTGCCAGCAGCCTTCGACTAGCGGGGGGAGAGACCCAGTACTTC.

For this clone: At one of its ends the junction is not consistent with the germline gene, which may arise from a read error. The chain couples TRBV7-2 to TRBJ1-1, with 7 bases fitting TRBD1. Germline-derived CDR1 and CDR2 are SGHTA and FQGNSA. The CDR3 is 13 amino acids. Here the CDR3 reads CASSSTGNAEAFF. The CDR3 DNA reads as TGTGCCAGCAGCTCGACAGGGAACGCTGAAGCTTTCTTT.

The rearrangement joins TRBV28 to TRBJ2-1; 9 nucleotides agree with TRBD1. This CDR3 spans 14 amino acids. Trimming cost V 4 bases and J 8 bases; bases outside gene matches: 6. The germline CDR1 and CDR2 sequences are MDHEN and SYDVKM. The CDR3 DNA is TGTGCCAGCAGTTCCACAGGGGGCTCTGATGAGCAGTTCTTC. It translates to CASSSTGGSDEQFF. Filled out from reference TRBV28 and TRBJ2-1, the complete variable domain reads DVKVTQSSRYLVKRTGEKVFLECVQDMDHENMFWYRQDPGLGLRLIYFSYDVKMKEKGDIPEGYSVSREKKERFSLILESASTNQTSMYLCASSSTGGSDEQFFGPGTRLTVL.

This chain links TRBV7-8 with TRBJ1-2; TRBD1 aligns across 8 bases. Germline CDR1 is SGHVS and CDR2 is FQNEAQ. There are 15 residues in the CDR3. Germline trimming cut 3 bases from V and 8 bases from J; bases unmatched to any gene: 11. The CDR3 sequence is CASSFETGAGSGYTF. The CDR3 DNA is TGTGCCAGCAGCTTCGAGACAGGGGCAGGGTCAGGCTACACCTTC. Complete variable domain (other parts from reference TRBV7-8 and TRBJ1-2): GAGVSQSPRYKVAKRGQDVALRCDPISGHVSLFWYQQALGQGPEFLTYFQNEAQLDKSGLPSDRFFAERPEGSVSTLKIQRTQQEDSAVYLCASSFETGAGSGYTFGSGTRLTVV.

The chain links TRBV6-5 to TRBJ1-5; D remains unclear. Germline CDR1 is MNHEY and CDR2 is SVGAGI. The CDR3 totals 15 residues. V lost 8 bases and J 4 bases, leaving 18 bases between the germline ends. As DNA, the CDR3 is TGTGCCAGCGCGCTAAATTTCGATGAAAATCAGCCCCAGCATTTT. It encodes CASALNFDENQPQHF.

The DNA for the CDR3 is TGTGCCAGCAGCTTCGGGGAATCACCCCTCCACTTT. It is translated as CASSFGESPLHF. V gene TRBV7-2 combines with J gene TRBJ1-6; D is undetermined. Trimming took off 3 bases at V and 10 bases at J, with 7 bases between the two ends. Germline V CDR1 and CDR2: SGHTA, FQGNSA. This CDR3 has 12 amino acids.

The V and J genes are TRBV7-6 and TRBJ2-3; maybe TRBD2 (6 bases). Germline values: CDR1 SGHVS, CDR2 FNYEAQ. The CDR3 is 16 residues long. V was trimmed by 2 bases and J by 0 bases, leaving 12 bases between them. CDR3 protein: CASSLRAGISTDTQYF. In DNA form, the CDR3 reads TGTGCCAGCAGCTTAAGGGCGGGAATAAGCACAGATACGCAGTATTTT.

The V gene is TRBV7-3, the J gene TRBJ2-1, with 8 bases lining up with TRBD2. The CDR3 runs 14 residues. With 5 bases clipped from V and 9 bases from J, the junction kept 9 bases outside the gene matches. Germline-derived CDR1 and CDR2 are SGHTA and FQGTGA. The CDR3 region is CASSRGGGAGEQFF. The CDR3 DNA reads TGTGCCAGCAGCCGGGGGGGCGGAGCTGGTGAGCAGTTCTTC.

V usage is TRBV5-1 and J usage is TRBJ2-7; TRBD2 aligns across 7 bases. V gave up 0 bases and J gave up 5 bases; unmatched junction bases: 8. Germline CDR1 SGHRS, CDR2 YFSETQ. This CDR3 has 15 amino acids. As DNA, the CDR3 is TGCGCCAGCAGCTTGGAGGGGCGGGAGATCAACGAGCAGTACTTC. Translation: CASSLEGREINEQYF. Variable domain in full (rest from reference TRBV5-1 and TRBJ2-7): KAGVTQTPRYLIKTRGQQVTLSCSPISGHRSVSWYQQTPGQGLQFLFEYFSETQRNKGNFPGRFSGRQFSNSRSEMNVSTLELGDSALYLCASSLEGREINEQYFGPGTRLTVT.

The J gene is TRBJ1-4, the V gene TRBV7-2; unclear D gene. CDR3 length equals 17 residues. Deletions cut 6 bases from V and 0 bases from J, with 17 bases between. CDR1 SGHTA and CDR2 FQGNSA come from the germline V gene. In nucleotides, the CDR3 is TGTGCCAGCAGACTTAGCTGGTCGGCTACAACTAATGAAAAACTGTTTTTT. This encodes CASRLSWSATTNEKLFF.

The chain links TRBV5-6 to TRBJ2-2, with TRBD1 identical over 7 bases. J was trimmed by 5 bases and V by 4 bases; bases with no gene match: 17. CDR3 length equals 18 residues. Germline CDR1 and CDR2: SGHDT and YYEEEE. The CDR3 bases are TGTGCCAGCAGCCCCCCGACTCCAAGACAGGGACGAACCGGGGAGCTGTTTTTT. Amino acids: CASSPPTPRQGRTGELFF.

Only a few counts were recorded for this clone. The chain links TRBV6-5 to TRBJ2-5; 7 nucleotides align to TRBD2. The CDR3 runs to 13 residues. The V segment lost 8 bases and the J segment 0 bases; nucleotides outside the gene matches: 3. Looked up from germline, CDR1 is MNHEY and CDR2 is SVGAGI. CDR3 DNA sequence: TGTGCCAGCTGGCGGGGGTACCAAGAGACCCAGTACTTC. It is translated as CASWRGYQETQYF.

The chain uses TRBV28 and TRBJ2-2, with a tentative D call TRBD1 (5 bases). The germline CDR1 and CDR2 sequences are MDHEN and SYDVKM. V shed 6 bases and J shed 0 bases, with 8 bases lying between them. The CDR3 length is 14 residues. CDR3 in amino acids: CASRLTANTGELFF. The CDR3 region has the DNA TGTGCCAGCAGATTGACAGCGAACACCGGGGAGCTGTTTTTT. Looking up the rest from reference TRBV28 and TRBJ2-2 gives the full variable domain: DVKVTQSSRYLVKRTGEKVFLECVQDMDHENMFWYRQDPGLGLRLIYFSYDVKMKEKGDIPEGYSVSREKKERFSLILESASTNQTSMYLCASRLTANTGELFFGEGSRLTVL.

The chain uses TRBV12-5 and TRBJ2-2; D may be TRBD1 (6 bases). The germline V gene encodes CDR1 LGHNT and CDR2 FRNRAP. V shed 0 bases and J shed 7 bases, with 9 bases lying between them. The CDR3 is 14 residues long. The CDR3 coding sequence is TGTGCTAGTGGTTTGGTAGGGGGATTCGGGGAGCTGTTTTTT. Protein: CASGLVGGFGELFF.

This sequence joins TRBV4-2 and TRBJ2-2, with TRBD1 identical over 8 bases. The CDR3 contains 16 residues. Unmatched junction bases numbered 9, after V lost 2 bases and J lost 7 bases. In germline, CDR1 is LGHNA, CDR2 YNFKEQ. CDR3 loop: CASSQNSRGLGGELFF. The CDR3 DNA sequence: TGTGCCAGCAGCCAAAATAGCAGGGGGCTTGGCGGGGAGCTGTTTTTT.

In this sample, this clone turned up once. The chain carries TRBV29-1 and TRBJ1-1, with 7 bases identical to TRBD1. This CDR3 is 12 amino acids long. The germline CDR1 and CDR2 sequences are SQVTM and ANQGSEA. Trimming at V came to 3 bases and at J to 7 bases, leaving 5 bases not matched to a gene. This CDR3 reads CSVEEGAIEAFF. CDR3 DNA: TGCAGCGTTGAGGAGGGGGCTATTGAAGCTTTCTTT. Drawing the rest from reference TRBV29-1 and TRBJ1-1, the complete variable domain is SAVISQKPSRDICQRGTSLTIQCQVDSQVTMMFWYRQQPGQSLTLIATANQGSEATYESGFVIDKFPISRPNLTFSTLTVSNMSPEDSSIYLCSVEEGAIEAFFGQGTRLTVV.

In DNA, the CDR3 is TGCGCCAGCAGCCCAACAGGGGGTAGTATCTACGAGCAGTACTTC. This codes for CASSPTGGSIYEQYF. This chain uses TRBV5-1 with TRBJ2-7, with 8 bases lining up with TRBD1. CDR1 is SGHRS, CDR2 YFSETQ, per germline. This CDR3 is 15 amino acids long. J gave up 3 bases and V 4 bases, and 9 bases lay outside the gene matches.

The J gene is TRBJ1-4, the V gene TRBV28; D remains unclear. CDR1 MDHEN and CDR2 SYDVKM come from the germline V gene. Trimming took 5 bases from V and 4 from J, leaving 11 bases between them. The length of the CDR3 is 14 residues. DNA for the CDR3: TGTGCCAGCAGTGCAGGCACTTTTAATGAAAAACTGTTTTTT. It encodes CASSAGTFNEKLFF.

This rearrangement joins TRBV4-3 to TRBJ2-7; 8 bases are a match to TRBD2. Germline V gene sequence: CDR1 LGHNA, CDR2 YSLEER. This CDR3 is 15 amino acids long. V lost 4 bases to trimming and J lost 5 bases; unmatched junction nucleotides: 10. The CDR3 protein is CASSRDTGTRNEQYF. The CDR3 DNA reads as TGCGCCAGCAGCCGGGACACCGGGACTAGAAACGAGCAGTACTTC.

The rearrangement links TRBV6-5 to TRBJ2-7; D is possibly TRBD2 (5 bases). Trimming shortened V by 0 bases and J by 5 bases, and 14 bases separated the two germline ends. The CDR3 runs to 15 residues. Germline CDR1 MNHEY, CDR2 SVGAGI. CDR3 coding DNA: TGTGCCAGCAGTTACTCGCCGGGGTCCCCCCACGAGCAGTACTTC. This encodes CASSYSPGSPHEQYF.

The rearrangement links TRBV29-1 to TRBJ1-1; D is uncertain. Germline-derived CDR1 and CDR2 are SQVTM and ANQGSEA. V lost 8 bases, J lost 1 base, and 11 bases lay in between. The length of the CDR3 is 12 residues. In nucleotides, the CDR3 is TGCAGCACGAGCCGAGCGAACACTGAAGCTTTCTTT. Its protein product is CSTSRANTEAFF. The whole variable domain, filled in from reference TRBV29-1 and TRBJ1-1, reads SAVISQKPSRDICQRGTSLTIQCQVDSQVTMMFWYRQQPGQSLTLIATANQGSEATYESGFVIDKFPISRPNLTFSTLTVSNMSPEDSSIYLCSTSRANTEAFFGQGTRLTVV.

This clone was seen a few times. The rearrangement links TRBV30 to TRBJ2-2; the D gene is possibly TRBD1 (6 bases). The CDR3 totals 14 residues. Between the trimmed V and J ends, which lost 5 bases and 0 bases, there was a span of 10 bases. Germline loops: CDR1 GTSNPN, CDR2 SVGIG (reference sequence). The CDR3 reads CAWDRRPNTGELFF. For the CDR3, the DNA is TGTGCCTGGGACAGGCGTCCGAACACCGGGGAGCTGTTTTTT.

This clone was counted a few times. This chain uses TRBV2 with TRBJ1-6; tentatively, D is TRBD1 (5 bases). Trimming removed 6 bases from V and 7 bases from J, with 13 bases in between. The CDR3 runs 14 residues. From germline, CDR1 is SNHLY and CDR2 FYNNEI. CDR3 residues: CASRPRGVNSPLHF. CDR3 DNA sequence: TGTGCCAGCAGACCTCGGGGGGTAAATTCACCCCTCCACTTT.

The J gene is TRBJ2-1, the V gene TRBV6-5, with a weak D call TRBD1 (6 bases). CDR1 and CDR2 from the germline V gene are MNHEY and SVGAGI. The CDR3 totals 16 residues. With 4 bases removed from V and 7 bases from J, the gap between germline ends came to 20 bases. The CDR3 spells CASSSVTRGNINEQFF. The CDR3, as DNA: TGTGCCAGCAGTTCGGTCACCAGGGGAAATATAAATGAGCAGTTCTTC.

With respect to this clone: The sample carries other DNA sequences with the same CDR3. The chain joins TRBV29-1 to TRBJ2-7; D is unresolved. The germline V gene encodes CDR1 SQVTM and CDR2 ANQGSEA. CDR3 size: 12 residues. V shed 4 bases and J shed 3 bases, with 10 bases lying between them. The CDR3 reads CSVAGQGYEQYF. The CDR3 nucleotides are TGCAGCGTTGCAGGCCAAGGCTACGAGCAGTACTTC.